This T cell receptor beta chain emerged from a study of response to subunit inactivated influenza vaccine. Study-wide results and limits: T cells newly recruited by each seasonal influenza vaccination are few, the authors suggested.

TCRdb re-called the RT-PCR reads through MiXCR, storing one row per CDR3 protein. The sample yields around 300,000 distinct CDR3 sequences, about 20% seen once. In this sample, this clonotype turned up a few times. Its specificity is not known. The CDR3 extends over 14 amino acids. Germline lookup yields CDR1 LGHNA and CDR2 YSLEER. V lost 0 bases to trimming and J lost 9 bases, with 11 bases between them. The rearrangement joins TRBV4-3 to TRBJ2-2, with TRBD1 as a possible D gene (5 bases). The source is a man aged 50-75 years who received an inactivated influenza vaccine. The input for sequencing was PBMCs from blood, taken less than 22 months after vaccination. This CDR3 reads CASSQEGRGRELFF. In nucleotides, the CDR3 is TGCGCCAGCAGCCAAGAGGGAAGGGGCCGGGAGCTGTTTTTT.